The source of this TCR beta chain is a study of blood T cell repertoires in COVID-19. The CDR3 runs 15 residues. Germline lookup yields CDR1 MNHEY and CDR2 SVGAGI. Trimming shortened V by 7 bases and J by 0 bases, and 13 bases separated the two germline ends. Assay used: immunoSEQ multiplex PCR; TCRdb lists only in-frame clones, some missing. The sample lists around 200,000 clones, around 87% seen once, with about 2.7% in the top ten. Material: peripheral blood. This chain connects TRBV6-5 to TRBJ1-3; TRBD1 is a possible D gene (5 bases). This receptor was taken from a middle-aged man with active or convalescent COVID-19. Here the CDR3 reads CASNFRQTSGNTIYF. Written as DNA, the CDR3 is TGTGCCAGCAATTTCAGACAGACCTCTGGAAACACCATATATTTT.